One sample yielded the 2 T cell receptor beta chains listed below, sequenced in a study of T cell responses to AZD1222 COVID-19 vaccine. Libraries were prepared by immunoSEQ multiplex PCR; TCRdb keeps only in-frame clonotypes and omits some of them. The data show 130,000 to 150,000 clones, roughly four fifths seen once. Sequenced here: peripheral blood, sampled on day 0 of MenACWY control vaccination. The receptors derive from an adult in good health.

The CDR3 nucleotides are TGTGCCAGCAGACAACCGACTAGCGGGGGAAACTACAATGAGCAGTTCTTC. Protein product: CASRQPTSGGNYNEQFF. This chain links TRBV7-2 with TRBJ2-1; 12 bases line up with TRBD2. The CDR3 covers 17 residues. Germline lookup yields CDR1 SGHTA and CDR2 FQGNSA. The junction had 9 bases not matched to a gene; V was cut back by 6 bases and J by 3 bases.

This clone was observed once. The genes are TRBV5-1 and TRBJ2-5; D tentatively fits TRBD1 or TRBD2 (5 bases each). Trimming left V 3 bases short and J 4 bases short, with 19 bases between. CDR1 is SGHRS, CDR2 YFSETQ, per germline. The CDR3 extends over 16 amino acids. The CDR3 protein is CASSSTGTGKVETQYF. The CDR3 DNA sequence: TGCGCCAGCAGCTCCACCGGGACCGGGAAGGTAGAGACCCAGTACTTC.